What follows are 20 T cell receptor beta chains derived from one specimen sequenced in a study of control samples from healthy donors and cancer patients. The assay was immunoSEQ multiplex PCR, and TCRdb's table has in-frame clones only and misses some. Of around 120,000 clones listed, approximately 89% were seen once; the top ten hold roughly 3%. Sequencing was done on a sample of blood. The receptors derive from a man in his sixties in good health.

This clone has more than one count but fewer than ten. The chain employs TRBV6-4 and TRBJ2-2; D is ambiguous. The CDR3 totals 13 residues. The germline V and J ends were trimmed by 2 bases and 4 bases, with 5 bases remaining between them. CDR1 and CDR2 (germline): MRHNA, SNTAGT. CDR3 nucleotide sequence: TGTGCCAGCAGTGACGGGGTCACCGGGGAGCTGTTTTTT. This translates into CASSDGVTGELFF.

V is TRBV27 and J is TRBJ1-1; tentative D call: TRBD1 (5 bases). V lost 7 bases, J lost 1 base, and 16 bases lay in between. The CDR3 contains 15 residues. The germline V gene has CDR1 MNHEY and CDR2 SMNVEV (reference sequence). In DNA form, the CDR3 reads TGTGCCAGCAAAGGGGTCCTCGGTAAGAACACTGAAGCTTTCTTT. Amino acids: CASKGVLGKNTEAFF.

The rearrangement links TRBV20-1 to TRBJ1-5; 7 positions agree with TRBD1. This CDR3 spans 16 amino acids. CDR1 is DFQATT and CDR2 is SNEGSKA in the germline V gene (reference sequence). V shed 3 bases and J 2 bases; nucleotides not matched to a gene: 10. The CDR3 coding sequence is TGCAGTGCTAGTCCAGGGGGGGGATTTGGCAATCAGCCCCAGCATTTT. This sequence encodes CSASPGGGFGNQPQHF.

V and J are TRBV7-8 and TRBJ1-2, with TRBD1 matching over 10 bases. The CDR3 contains 13 residues. Germline CDR1 SGHVS, CDR2 FQNEAQ. Trimming took 5 bases from V and 8 from J; bases not matched to a gene: 5. DNA of the CDR3: TGTGCCAGCAGCGTGGGACAGGGGTTGGGCTACACCTTC. It encodes CASSVGQGLGYTF.

The chain joins TRBV6-5 to TRBJ2-5; TRBD1 matches at 7 bases. The CDR3 is 13 residues long. V was pared by 6 bases and J by 5 bases, with 6 bases of the junction left unmatched. Germline V gene lookup returns CDR1 MNHEY and CDR2 SVGAGI. The CDR3 loop is CASRTTGLETQYF. The CDR3 nucleotides read TGTGCCAGCAGGACGACAGGGTTGGAGACCCAGTACTTC.

The V and J genes are TRBV4-2 and TRBJ2-3, with TRBD2 matching 11 bases. Germline assignment: CDR1 LGHNA and CDR2 YNFKEQ. The CDR3 is made up of 14 amino acids. V lost 1 base and J lost 6; bases outside the gene matches: 0. CDR3: CASSQGLAGDTQYF. The CDR3 region has the DNA TGTGCCAGCAGCCAAGGACTAGCGGGGGATACGCAGTATTTT.

The chain couples TRBV5-5 to TRBJ2-3; TRBD2 agrees at 7 bases. This CDR3 comprises 16 residues. The J segment lost 3 bases and the V segment lost 3 bases, leaving 10 bases of the junction unmatched. Germline V gene sequence: CDR1 SGHKS, CDR2 YYEKEE (reference sequence). The CDR3 sequence: CASSSGGSWGTDTQYF. The CDR3 bases are TGTGCCAGCAGCTCCGGGGGGAGCTGGGGGACAGATACGCAGTATTTT. Full variable domain (rest looked up from reference TRBV5-5 and TRBJ2-3): DAGVTQSPTHLIKTRGQQVTLRCSPISGHKSVSWYQQVLGQGPQFIFQYYEKEERGRGNFPDRFSARQFPNYSSELNVNALLLGDSALYLCASSSGGSWGTDTQYFGPGTRLTVL.

The chain has TRBV3-1 (or the pseudogene TRBV3-2) and TRBJ1-2, with unresolved D. Germline V gives CDR1 LGHDT, CDR2 YNNKEL (reference sequence). The CDR3 runs 14 residues. V was trimmed by 4 bases and J by 4 bases, leaving 13 bases between them. CDR3 sequence reads: CASSPGPGGYGYTF. The DNA of the CDR3 is TGTGCCAGCAGCCCCGGCCCGGGAGGCTATGGCTACACCTTC.

The chain employs TRBV28 and TRBJ1-5; D might be TRBD1 (5 bases). The germline V and J ends were trimmed by 11 bases and 0 bases, with 14 bases remaining between them. Germline V gene data show CDR1 as MDHEN and CDR2 as SYDVKM. The CDR3 runs 14 residues. The CDR3 reads CAGRDGYSNQPQHF. The CDR3 region has the DNA TGTGCCGGTCGGGACGGCTATAGCAATCAGCCCCAGCATTTT.

The gene calls are TRBV30 and TRBJ1-4; no clear D. The CDR3 loop spans 13 amino acids. V shed 5 bases and J shed 5 bases, with 12 bases lying between them. CDR1 GTSNPN and CDR2 SVGIG come from the germline V gene (reference sequence). The CDR3 sequence is CAWDRRGNEKLFF. The CDR3 DNA is TGTGCCTGGGACCGCCGAGGAAATGAAAAACTGTTTTTT.

V is TRBV5-1 and J is TRBJ2-2; the D gene could be TRBD1 or TRBD2 (5 bases each). Germline V gene sequence: CDR1 SGHRS, CDR2 YFSETQ. Trimming took off 0 bases at V and 3 bases at J, with 21 bases between the two ends. CDR3 length: 19 residues. In DNA form, the CDR3 reads TGCGCCAGCAGCTTGGATGAGTTAAGAGGGACGATGTACACCGGGGAGCTGTTTTTT. This gives the protein CASSLDELRGTMYTGELFF.

The rearrangement uses TRBV14 and TRBJ2-7; TRBD1 aligns across 9 bases. The V and J ends lost 5 bases and 2 bases, in that order; junction bases with no gene match: 1. Germline values: CDR1 SGHDN, CDR2 FVKESK. This CDR3 has 13 residues. CDR3 DNA: TGTGCCAGCAGCTGGACAGGGGCCTACGAGCAGTACTTC. This sequence encodes CASSWTGAYEQYF.

The genes are TRBV3-1 (or the pseudogene TRBV3-2) and TRBJ2-1; D may match TRBD1 or TRBD2 (7 bases each). The CDR3 spans 14 residues. Looked up from germline, CDR1 is LGHDT and CDR2 is YNNKEL (reference sequence). With 4 bases removed from V and 12 bases from J, the gap between germline ends came to 19 bases. CDR3 residues: CASSPPATGEGQFF. The CDR3 DNA reads TGTGCCAGCAGCCCCCCGGCCACAGGGGAGGGGCAGTTCTTC.

As DNA, the CDR3 is TGTGCCAGCACCGCCGGGGGAGCGGGGGCCCCAGATACGCAGTATTTT. Protein: CASTAGGAGAPDTQYF. This chain connects TRBV27 to TRBJ2-3; 8 positions match TRBD2. This CDR3 has 16 amino acids. The V gene end was trimmed by 7 bases and the J gene end by 4 bases; junction bases not matched to a gene: 13. Germline CDR1 is MNHEY and CDR2 is SMNVEV (reference sequence).

The V and J genes are TRBV2 and TRBJ2-5; the match to TRBD2 covers 9 bases. The CDR3 runs 17 residues. V gave up 2 bases and J gave up 1 base; unmatched junction bases: 8. The germline CDR1 and CDR2 sequences are SNHLY and FYNNEI. This CDR3 is CASSEYQASGAQETQYF. The CDR3 DNA reads TGTGCCAGCAGTGAATACCAGGCTAGCGGGGCCCAAGAGACCCAGTACTTC.

The chain has TRBV28 and TRBJ1-2; D remains unclear. The CDR3 consists of 14 residues. The germline V and J ends were trimmed by 8 bases and 0 bases, with 13 bases remaining between them. Per the germline V gene, CDR1 is MDHEN and CDR2 is SYDVKM. The CDR3 is CASVRVNTNYGYTF. The CDR3 DNA reads as TGTGCCAGCGTACGAGTTAACACTAACTATGGCTACACCTTC.

The V and J genes are TRBV21-1 and TRBJ1-4; the D call in the table, TRBD1, was not verified against the DNA. TRBV21-1 is a documented pseudogene. CDR3 length: 17 residues. DNA for the CDR3: TGTGCCAGCAGCGGACGAAGTCGGATTACAGGGGATGAAAAACTGTTTTTT. As protein: CASSGRSRITGDEKLFF.

The chain joins TRBV2 to TRBJ2-7; D is uncertain. Per the germline V gene, CDR1 is SNHLY and CDR2 is FYNNEI. The V gene lost 2 bases and the J gene lost 3 bases, with 8 bases spanning the gap. The CDR3 is made up of 13 amino acids. This CDR3 is CASSEQVRYEQYF. The CDR3 DNA follows: TGTGCCAGCAGTGAACAGGTCCGCTACGAGCAGTACTTC.

The gene calls are TRBV5-1 and TRBJ2-5; D unresolved. The CDR3 spans 11 residues. Per germline, CDR1 SGHRS and CDR2 YFSETQ. Trimming removed 5 bases from V and 4 bases from J, with 6 bases in between. CDR3 coding DNA: TGCGCCAGCAGTGCGTCAGAGACCCAGTACTTC. Translated: CASSASETQYF.

This sequence joins TRBV18 and TRBJ2-7; a possible D gene is TRBD1 (7 bases). This CDR3 comprises 15 residues. Germline-derived CDR1 and CDR2 are KGHSH and LQKENI. V gave up 0 bases and J gave up 6 bases, with 15 bases separating them. The CDR3 nucleotides read TGTGCCAGCTCACCACCCCAGGGGGGTGCCCGCGAGCAGTACTTC. This codes for CASSPPQGGAREQYF.